The TCR beta chain described here comes from a study of CD8+CD57+ T cells in acquired aplastic anemia. The wider study: An average of roughly 2.9 ug of DNA was obtained from sorted CD4+ and CD8+ cells.

CDR3 and TCR beta VDJ profiling relied on genomic DNA as the template. A single record per CDR3 protein comes from TCRdb applying MiXCR to the reads. The table lists roughly 170,000 distinct CDR3 sequences, almost 50% of them singletons. The CDR3 has 15 residues. Unmatched junction bases numbered 4, after V lost 4 bases and J lost 1 base. In germline, CDR1 is SGHTA, CDR2 FQGTGA. The patients chosen for sequencing had shown expansion of CD8+CD57+ cells (detected by flow cytometry). Severe acquired aplastic anemia was the diagnosis recorded for all patients. At blood sampling, none of the patients had yet received therapy.

The J gene is TRBJ2-3, the V gene TRBV7-3; 8 nucleotides agree with TRBD2. The sequenced material came from sorted CD4+, CD8+, or CD8+CD57+ T cells (not recorded which) from PBMCs. This TCR was recovered from a human donor with aplastic anemia. The CDR3 DNA sequence: TGTGCCAGCAGCTCTCCGACTAGCGGCACAGATACGCAGTATTTT. Encoded protein: CASSSPTSGTDTQYF.